The clone carrying this T cell receptor beta chain has a handful of counts. What it binds is not known. The data were taken from a study of T-cell reconstitution after alpha-beta-depleted transplantation in children. Study-wide results and caveats: Surviving thymic progenitors and recipient T cells were the source of high TCRbeta diversity at day 60 in some patients. At around two months after transplant, the alpha-beta T cells were reportedly derived from several hundred expanded clones that came from non-depleted graft cells.

Unique molecular identifiers tagged the TCRbeta library. Each CDR3 protein gets one entry after TCRdb re-called the PCR reads with MiXCR. The sample has some 840,000 distinct CDR3 sequences; 15% to 20% are singletons. This specimen consisted of PBMCs, mostly from graft donor cells, obtained 360 days after TCRalphabeta/CD19-depleted stem cell transplant. This TCR came from a male patient aged 10 to 17 who had a stem cell transplant for acute lymphoblastic leukemia, so the T cells may come from the graft donor.

CDR3 residues: CASSPQSSAEQYF. The DNA for the CDR3 is TGTGCCAGCTCACCACAATCTAGCGCCGAGCAGTACTTC. The chain uses TRBV18 and TRBJ2-7; possibly TRBD2 for D (6 bases). CDR1 and CDR2 (germline): KGHSH, LQKENI. Trimming took off 1 base at V and 6 bases at J, with 10 bases between the two ends. This CDR3 is 13 amino acids long.